What follows are 12 T cell receptor beta chains derived from one specimen sequenced in a study of T-cell memory formation after mild COVID-19. TCRdb fed the 5' RACE reads into MiXCR, producing one record per CDR3 protein. Seen here are around 430,000 distinct CDR3 sequences, about 16% observed once, and the top ten hold 20% to 25%. The sample comprised PBMCs or a T cell subset sorted from them (not recorded which). These receptor sequences come from a man aged 18-30 years who had mild COVID-19 (a few samples of this study predate the infection). Cell type and time point are not known.

Many counts were recorded for this clonotype. The genes are TRBV5-1 and TRBJ2-5, with 9 bases identical to TRBD1. J was trimmed by 5 bases and V by 0 bases; bases with no gene match: 5. Germline V gives CDR1 SGHRS, CDR2 YFSETQ. The CDR3 extends over 15 amino acids. The CDR3 loop reads CASSLVTGGAETQYF. As DNA, the CDR3 is TGCGCCAGCAGCTTGGTGACAGGGGGTGCGGAGACCCAGTACTTC.

The chain carries TRBV7-8 and TRBJ1-2, with 8 bases lining up with TRBD1. This CDR3 comprises 16 residues. Germline-derived CDR1 and CDR2 are SGHVS and FQNEAQ. The ends lost 4 bases at V and 3 bases at J; junction bases unmatched: 10. CDR3 nucleotide sequence: TGTGCCAGCAGCTCTTCGACAGGGGAGGTGGACTATGGCTACACCTTC. Translating gives CASSSSTGEVDYGYTF.

The V and J genes are TRBV7-9 and TRBJ2-1, with 8 bases aligning to TRBD1. V gave up 4 bases and J gave up 6 bases; unmatched junction bases: 8. Germline-derived CDR1 and CDR2 are SEHNR and FQNEAQ (reference sequence). CDR3 length equals 15 residues. In nucleotides, the CDR3 is TGTGCCAGCAGCTCGCACCTAACAGGGGGCAATGAGCAGTTCTTC. Translating it yields CASSSHLTGGNEQFF. Variable domain in full (rest from reference TRBV7-9 and TRBJ2-1): DTGVSQNPRHKITKRGQNVTFRCDPISEHNRLYWYRQTLGQGPEFLTYFQNEAQLEKSRLLSDRFSAERPKGSFSTLEIQRTEQGDSAMYLCASSSHLTGGNEQFFGPGTRLTVL.

The gene calls are TRBV7-9 and TRBJ2-1; unclear D gene. With 5 bases removed from V and 9 bases from J, the gap between germline ends came to 14 bases. Per germline, CDR1 SEHNR and CDR2 FQNEAQ (reference sequence). This CDR3 spans 13 amino acids. The CDR3, as DNA: TGTGCCAGCAGCCGTGATCTCGAAAGTGAGCAGTTCTTC. Its translation is CASSRDLESEQFF. Using reference TRBV7-9 and TRBJ2-1 for the parts outside the CDR3, the full variable domain is DTGVSQNPRHKITKRGQNVTFRCDPISEHNRLYWYRQTLGQGPEFLTYFQNEAQLEKSRLLSDRFSAERPKGSFSTLEIQRTEQGDSAMYLCASSRDLESEQFFGPGTRLTVL.

This clonotype was seen at least ten times. The chain recombines TRBV7-9 with TRBJ2-5; 12 nucleotides match TRBD2. Germline V gene sequence: CDR1 SEHNR, CDR2 FQNEAQ (reference sequence). J was trimmed by 3 bases and V by 7 bases; bases with no gene match: 9. This CDR3 is built from 16 residues. The CDR3 region has the DNA TGTGCCAGCACCACCCTCCGACTAGCGGGGGAAGAGACCCAGTACTTC. It codes for CASTTLRLAGEETQYF. Supplemented by reference TRBV7-9 and TRBJ2-5, the full variable domain reads DTGVSQNPRHKITKRGQNVTFRCDPISEHNRLYWYRQTLGQGPEFLTYFQNEAQLEKSRLLSDRFSAERPKGSFSTLEIQRTEQGDSAMYLCASTTLRLAGEETQYFGPGTRLLVL.

The chain employs TRBV13 and TRBJ1-2; no clear D. Germline V gene sequence: CDR1 PRHDT, CDR2 FYEKMQ (reference sequence). The ends were cut back, 3 bases at V and 0 bases at J, with 8 bases in the middle. The CDR3 has 14 amino acids. CDR3 sequence reads: CASSFGRANYGYTF. As DNA, the CDR3 is TGTGCCAGCAGCTTCGGGCGAGCTAACTATGGCTACACCTTC.

The chain recombines TRBV28 with TRBJ2-1; 7 bases map to TRBD2. V trimming: 5 bases; J trimming: 15 bases; junction bases outside the gene matches: 10. Germline loops: CDR1 MDHEN, CDR2 SYDVKM. The CDR3 loop spans 12 amino acids. The CDR3 here is CASSPNGRFRFF. CDR3 coding DNA: TGTGCCAGCAGTCCGAACGGGAGGTTTCGGTTCTTC.

This clonotype has just a few counts. V gene TRBV9 combines with J gene TRBJ2-5; D possibly corresponds to TRBD2 (5 bases). Trimming took 0 bases from V and 1 from J, leaving 7 bases between them. Looked up from germline, CDR1 is SGDLS and CDR2 is YYNGEE. The CDR3 runs 14 residues. In nucleotides, the CDR3 is TGTGCCAGCAGCGTAGGCGGGCCCCAAGAGACCCAGTACTTC. Its translation is CASSVGGPQETQYF.

This chain uses TRBV7-8 with TRBJ2-2, with D maybe TRBD2 (5 bases). Germline V CDR1 and CDR2: SGHVS, FQNEAQ. The length of the CDR3 is 15 residues. The ends were cut back, 1 base at V and 1 base at J, with 7 bases in the middle. The CDR3 loop is CASSLGGGNTGELFF. In nucleotides, the CDR3 is TGTGCCAGCAGCTTAGGCGGAGGGAACACCGGGGAGCTGTTTTTT.

The chain couples TRBV5-1 to TRBJ2-5; 8 nucleotides agree with TRBD2. The V gene end was trimmed by 4 bases and the J gene end by 5 bases; junction bases not matched to a gene: 10. The CDR3 totals 15 residues. The germline V gene has CDR1 SGHRS and CDR2 YFSETQ. The CDR3 region is CASSLGGGPEETQYF. The CDR3 DNA sequence: TGCGCCAGCAGCCTAGGCGGGGGGCCCGAGGAGACCCAGTACTTC.

There are a few counts of this clonotype. The chain couples TRBV4-2 to TRBJ2-2, with unresolved D. V was clipped by 0 bases and J by 7 bases, with 18 bases between them. This CDR3 spans 17 amino acids. From germline, CDR1 is LGHNA and CDR2 YNFKEQ. The CDR3 sequence: CASSQDLDPPFIGELFF. CDR3 sequence (DNA): TGTGCCAGCAGCCAAGATCTCGACCCACCATTTATCGGGGAGCTGTTTTTT.

Only a few counts were recorded for this clonotype. The chain joins TRBV5-6 to TRBJ1-1; D is uncertain. The CDR3 totals 15 residues. With 2 bases removed from V and 0 bases from J, the gap between germline ends came to 11 bases. In germline, CDR1 is SGHDT, CDR2 YYEEEE. Here the CDR3 reads CASSLGIIMNTEAFF. The CDR3 DNA sequence: TGTGCCAGCAGCTTAGGGATCATCATGAACACTGAAGCTTTCTTT.